This T cell receptor beta chain stems from a study of vaccination effects on CD4 cells after COVID-19. Study context: Each participant was administered two doses of either the BNT162b2 or the mRNA-1273 vaccine.

As regards this clone: Antigen: not known.

Study outcomes and limitations: Late after vaccination, infection- and vaccine-induced clones showed marked clonal contraction.

Prior to sequencing, the ViraFEST assay stimulated PBMC with viral peptide pools, which expanded the antigen-specific CD4+ T cells. Following 10 days of culture, CD4+ T cells were isolated. Their SARS-CoV-2 infection, verified by PCR, occurred between March and December 2020. TCRdb's table, derived via immunoSEQ multiplex PCR, lists solely in-frame clones and lacks some. The table has under 55,000 clones, about 68% seen once; the top ten hold 25% to 30%. This CDR3 has 13 residues. The V gene's germline CDR1 is MGHRA and CDR2 YSYEKL. The junction had 8 bases not matched to a gene; V was cut back by 6 bases and J by 10 bases.

The sample in question was CD4+ T cells from PBMCs cultured with a peptide pool, obtained before COVID-19 vaccination. The gene calls are TRBV4-1 and TRBJ2-1; 8 positions match TRBD2. The sequence was collected from a human donor who had a prior SARS-CoV-2 infection. The DNA of the CDR3 is TGCGCCAGCAGGCGACTAGCGACGTCCGAGCAGTTCTTC. The encoded protein is CASRRLATSEQFF.